This T cell receptor (beta chain) was recorded in a study of memory CD8 T cells in hepatitis C reinfection. Turning to the study itself: Chronic HCV followed reinfection in two donors who cleared primary infection. A positive HCV RNA test after two negatives ≥60 days apart defined reinfection. Peak reinfection samples were taken 3 to 8 weeks after detection.

Stated time point: peak reinfection, 3 to 8 weeks after reinfection detection. TCR sequencing was done directly ex vivo on sorted cells, without expansion in vitro. The V and J ends lost 6 bases and 5 bases respectively, with 18 bases between them. In germline, CDR1 is MNHEY, CDR2 SVGAGI. The CDR3 runs 15 residues. Data came from immunoSEQ multiplex PCR; TCRdb stores just in-frame clones and leaves some out. The sample lists more than 35,000 clones, roughly 90% occurring once. The chain has TRBV6-5 and TRBJ2-3, with D perhaps TRBD1 (6 bases). Sequencing was performed on naive CD8+ T cells sorted from blood. The origin of this receptor is a man between 18 and 29 years old with hepatitis C virus infection. DNA for the CDR3: TGTGCCAGCAGCGGGACCCCCACAGGGAAAGATACGCAGTATTTT. Amino acid sequence: CASSGTPTGKDTQYF.